The T cell receptor beta chain described here comes from a study of T cell changes during pregnancy in multiple sclerosis. Assay used: immunoSEQ multiplex PCR; TCRdb lists only in-frame clones, some missing. The sample carries roughly 42,000 clones, about 88% recorded once. CDR1 MGHDK and CDR2 SYGVNS come from the germline V gene. The V gene end was trimmed by 6 bases and the J gene end by 7 bases; junction bases not matched to a gene: 12. CDR3 length equals 15 residues. The sequence was obtained from a female donor with multiple sclerosis, enrolled in a pregnancy study. Specimen: CD4+ T cells from peripheral blood mononuclear cells, collected in the second trimester of pregnancy. The chain recombines TRBV25-1 with TRBJ2-5, with 9 bases lining up with TRBD1. The CDR3 bases are TGTGCCAGCAGGGGAGCACAGGGGGCGTTTGCGACCCAGTACTTC. Its protein product is CASRGAQGAFATQYF. Looking up the rest from reference TRBV25-1 and TRBJ2-5 gives the full variable domain: EADIYQTPRYLVIGTGKKITLECSQTMGHDKMYWYQQDPGMELHLIHYSYGVNSTEKGDLSSESTVSRIRTEHFPLTLESARPSHTSQYLCASRGAQGAFATQYFGPGTRLLVL.